This is a list of T cell receptor beta chains from one sample in a study of blood T cell repertoires in COVID-19. The repertoire was sequenced with immunoSEQ multiplex PCR; TCRdb's copy has only in-frame clones and lacks some. Of approximately 240,000 clones in the sample, 75% to 85% are singletons; the top ten hold roughly 1.2%. The specimen was peripheral blood. Source of these receptors: a woman in her 30s with COVID-19, enrolled during active disease. CDR3s include the opening cysteine and the closing phenylalanine or tryptophan. The order of the fields is D gene, J gene, V gene, clone size, CDR3 DNA, CDR3 protein. The D gene is left open where the match is weak. Not all rows give a size; the values are once, few, many and, for expanded clones, a class.

d_call: TRBD1; j_call: TRBJ2-7; v_call: TRBV7-2; clone_size: .; cdr3_nt: TGTGCCAGCAGCCAAGGACAGGGAGACGAGCAGTACTTC; cdr3_aa: CASSQGQGDEQYF
d_call: .; j_call: TRBJ2-3; v_call: TRBV6-5; clone_size: .; cdr3_nt: TGTGCCAGCAGTTACTTAAGCACAGATACGCAGTATTTT; cdr3_aa: CASSYLSTDTQYF
d_call: TRBD2; j_call: TRBJ2-1; v_call: TRBV27; clone_size: .; cdr3_nt: TGTGCCAGCAGTCCCTTTAGCGGGAGAAGTAATGAGCAGTTCTTC; cdr3_aa: CASSPFSGRSNEQFF
d_call: .; j_call: TRBJ2-2; v_call: TRBV19; clone_size: .; cdr3_nt: TGTGCCAGTAGTATCTTGTTGAACACCGGGGAGCTGTTTTTT; cdr3_aa: CASSILLNTGELFF
d_call: .; j_call: TRBJ2-2; v_call: TRBV7-3; clone_size: once; cdr3_nt: TGTGCCAGCAGCCCAACTAGCACCGGGGAGCTGTTTTTT; cdr3_aa: CASSPTSTGELFF
d_call: .; j_call: TRBJ2-5; v_call: TRBV5-4; clone_size: .; cdr3_nt: TGTGCCAGCACAGTGGGAGGGGGTAGGGAGACCCAGTACTTC; cdr3_aa: CASTVGGGRETQYF
d_call: .; j_call: TRBJ2-7; v_call: TRBV11-1; clone_size: .; cdr3_nt: TGTGCCGGGCCCCGGACAGCCTTTTCCTACGAGCAGTACTTC; cdr3_aa: CAGPRTAFSYEQYF
d_call: .; j_call: TRBJ1-2; v_call: TRBV29-1; clone_size: .; cdr3_nt: TGCAGCGTTGAAGGGTTTGCAGGGGGCTACACCTTC; cdr3_aa: CSVEGFAGGYTF
d_call: .; j_call: TRBJ1-1; v_call: TRBV3-1/TRBV3-2; clone_size: .; cdr3_nt: TGTGCCAGCAGCCAAGATCGGGGCACTGAAGCTTTCTTT; cdr3_aa: CASSQDRGTEAFF
d_call: TRBD1; j_call: TRBJ1-5; v_call: TRBV6-4; clone_size: once; cdr3_nt: TGTGCCAGCAGTGCAACAGGGGGCGTTCAGCCCCAGCATTTT; cdr3_aa: CASSATGGVQPQHF
d_call: TRBD1; j_call: TRBJ1-4; v_call: TRBV28; clone_size: few; cdr3_nt: TGTGCCAGCAGACAGGGGACTAATGAAAAACTGTTTTTT; cdr3_aa: CASRQGTNEKLFF
d_call: .; j_call: TRBJ2-1; v_call: TRBV7-2; clone_size: .; cdr3_nt: TGTGCCAGCAGCTTCGGTCCAAGCTCCTACAATGAGCAGTTCTTC; cdr3_aa: CASSFGPSSYNEQFF
d_call: .; j_call: TRBJ1-4; v_call: TRBV3-1/TRBV3-2; clone_size: .; cdr3_nt: TGTGCCAGCAGCCAACTGGGGCATAGTAATGAAAAACTGTTTTTT; cdr3_aa: CASSQLGHSNEKLFF
d_call: .; j_call: TRBJ1-1; v_call: TRBV6-5; clone_size: few; cdr3_nt: TGTGCCAGCAGTTACTCGGGGGGGAACACTGAAGCTTTCTTT; cdr3_aa: CASSYSGGNTEAFF
d_call: TRBD1; j_call: TRBJ1-5; v_call: TRBV2; clone_size: .; cdr3_nt: TGTGCCAGCAGTGCGTCAGGGGGCTCGGGTCAGCCCCAGCATTTT; cdr3_aa: CASSASGGSGQPQHF
d_call: .; j_call: TRBJ2-7; v_call: TRBV12-5; clone_size: .; cdr3_nt: TGTGCTAGTCAAGGGGTGAATCCGGGACTCAGCTCCTACGAGCAGTACTTC; cdr3_aa: CASQGVNPGLSSYEQYF
d_call: .; j_call: TRBJ1-2; v_call: TRBV28; clone_size: .; cdr3_nt: TGTGCCATCCTAGTAACGCTTAACTATGGCTACACCTTC; cdr3_aa: CAILVTLNYGYTF
d_call: .; j_call: TRBJ2-7; v_call: TRBV10-3; clone_size: .; cdr3_nt: TGTGCCATCAGTGGCCCGGGACTCTCAGGGGGGGAGCAGTACTTC; cdr3_aa: CAISGPGLSGGEQYF
d_call: TRBD1; j_call: TRBJ1-2; v_call: TRBV28; clone_size: .; cdr3_nt: TGTGCCAGCAGTGCGCCGGGACAGGGGGACTATGGCTACACCTTC; cdr3_aa: CASSAPGQGDYGYTF
d_call: .; j_call: TRBJ1-6; v_call: TRBV28; clone_size: .; cdr3_nt: TGTGCCAGCAGTTTAATTCATGAGTCACCCCTCCACTTT; cdr3_aa: CASSLIHESPLHF
d_call: TRBD2; j_call: TRBJ2-4; v_call: TRBV30; clone_size: .; cdr3_nt: TGTGCCTGGAGTGTTCTACGTAGCGGGAGAAAAAACATTCAGTACTTC; cdr3_aa: CAWSVLRSGRKNIQYF
d_call: TRBD1; j_call: TRBJ1-4; v_call: TRBV19; clone_size: .; cdr3_nt: TGTGCCAGTAGTAGGGACAGGGATGAAAAACTGTTTTTT; cdr3_aa: CASSRDRDEKLFF
d_call: TRBD2; j_call: TRBJ2-2; v_call: TRBV27; clone_size: once; cdr3_nt: TGTGCCAGCAGTTTATTAGCGGGGGGCAACACCGGGGAGCTGTTTTTT; cdr3_aa: CASSLLAGGNTGELFF
d_call: .; j_call: TRBJ1-6; v_call: TRBV9; clone_size: .; cdr3_nt: TGTGCCAGCAGCGTAGACCAGGGAACTAATTCACCCCTCCACTTT; cdr3_aa: CASSVDQGTNSPLHF
d_call: TRBD2; j_call: TRBJ2-7; v_call: TRBV5-4; clone_size: .; cdr3_nt: TGTGCCAGCAGCCTCGAAGGAGCGGGAGGGCCTCGAGAGCAGTACTTC; cdr3_aa: CASSLEGAGGPREQYF
d_call: TRBD2; j_call: TRBJ2-4; v_call: TRBV7-9; clone_size: .; cdr3_nt: TGTGCCAGCAGCTTAGAGAGCGGGAGGGCCCCCAAAAACATTCAGTACTTC; cdr3_aa: CASSLESGRAPKNIQYF
d_call: TRBD1; j_call: TRBJ1-6; v_call: TRBV6-5; clone_size: .; cdr3_nt: TGTGCCAGCAGTCCGGGACAGGGAAGGCATTCACCCCTCCACTTT; cdr3_aa: CASSPGQGRHSPLHF
d_call: .; j_call: TRBJ1-2; v_call: TRBV11-2; clone_size: .; cdr3_nt: TGTGCTAGCAGCTTAACAGCTACTAACTATGGCTACACCTTC; cdr3_aa: CASSLTATNYGYTF
d_call: TRBD2; j_call: TRBJ2-7; v_call: TRBV6-1; clone_size: few; cdr3_nt: TGTGCCAGCAGTGCCCCCCTTAGCGGGAGAGATTACGAGCAGTACTTC; cdr3_aa: CASSAPLSGRDYEQYF
d_call: .; j_call: TRBJ2-7; v_call: TRBV2; clone_size: .; cdr3_nt: TGTGCCAGCATATTCTCCTCGTCAGGGCCCGGCGAGCAGTACTTC; cdr3_aa: CASIFSSSGPGEQYF
d_call: TRBD2; j_call: TRBJ2-1; v_call: TRBV7-9; clone_size: .; cdr3_nt: TGTGCCAGCAGCCACGGAGGACTAGCCGCAACCTACAATGAGCAGTTCTTC; cdr3_aa: CASSHGGLAATYNEQFF
d_call: .; j_call: TRBJ2-6; v_call: TRBV4-2; clone_size: .; cdr3_nt: TGTGCCAGCAGCCAAGGCGGGGGCAGTGCTGGGGCCAACGTCCTGACTTTC; cdr3_aa: CASSQGGGSAGANVLTF
d_call: TRBD1; j_call: TRBJ1-2; v_call: TRBV28; clone_size: once; cdr3_nt: TGTGCCATCAAACGACAGGGTCTCTATGGCTACACCTTC; cdr3_aa: CAIKRQGLYGYTF
d_call: .; j_call: TRBJ2-6; v_call: TRBV6-2/TRBV6-3; clone_size: .; cdr3_nt: TGTGCCAGCAGTTCAAATGGGGCCAACGTCCTGACTTTC; cdr3_aa: CASSSNGANVLTF
d_call: TRBD2; j_call: TRBJ2-7; v_call: TRBV10-3; clone_size: .; cdr3_nt: TGTGCCATCAGTCGTAGCGGGAGGGATGCCTACGAGCAGTACTTC; cdr3_aa: CAISRSGRDAYEQYF
d_call: TRBD1; j_call: TRBJ1-6; v_call: TRBV6-6; clone_size: .; cdr3_nt: TGTGCCAGCAGTTACTTACAGGGGGCAGGGAATTCACCCCTCCACTTT; cdr3_aa: CASSYLQGAGNSPLHF
d_call: TRBD1; j_call: TRBJ2-1; v_call: TRBV12-3/TRBV12-4; clone_size: .; cdr3_nt: TGTGCCAGCAGGCAGGGACAGTACAATGAGCAGTTCTTC; cdr3_aa: CASRQGQYNEQFF
d_call: .; j_call: TRBJ2-2; v_call: TRBV24-1; clone_size: .; cdr3_nt: TGTGCCACCAGTGAGGCACAGGTTTTTAACACCGGGGAGCTGTTTTTT; cdr3_aa: CATSEAQVFNTGELFF
d_call: TRBD2; j_call: TRBJ2-7; v_call: TRBV5-1; clone_size: .; cdr3_nt: TGCGCCAGCAGCTTCCTTACGACTAGCGGGGGGTTCGGCGCCAACGAGCAGTACTTC; cdr3_aa: CASSFLTTSGGFGANEQYF
d_call: TRBD1; j_call: TRBJ1-1; v_call: TRBV7-9; clone_size: .; cdr3_nt: TGTGCCAGCAGCTACAGGGGCGGCACTGAAGCTTTCTTT; cdr3_aa: CASSYRGGTEAFF